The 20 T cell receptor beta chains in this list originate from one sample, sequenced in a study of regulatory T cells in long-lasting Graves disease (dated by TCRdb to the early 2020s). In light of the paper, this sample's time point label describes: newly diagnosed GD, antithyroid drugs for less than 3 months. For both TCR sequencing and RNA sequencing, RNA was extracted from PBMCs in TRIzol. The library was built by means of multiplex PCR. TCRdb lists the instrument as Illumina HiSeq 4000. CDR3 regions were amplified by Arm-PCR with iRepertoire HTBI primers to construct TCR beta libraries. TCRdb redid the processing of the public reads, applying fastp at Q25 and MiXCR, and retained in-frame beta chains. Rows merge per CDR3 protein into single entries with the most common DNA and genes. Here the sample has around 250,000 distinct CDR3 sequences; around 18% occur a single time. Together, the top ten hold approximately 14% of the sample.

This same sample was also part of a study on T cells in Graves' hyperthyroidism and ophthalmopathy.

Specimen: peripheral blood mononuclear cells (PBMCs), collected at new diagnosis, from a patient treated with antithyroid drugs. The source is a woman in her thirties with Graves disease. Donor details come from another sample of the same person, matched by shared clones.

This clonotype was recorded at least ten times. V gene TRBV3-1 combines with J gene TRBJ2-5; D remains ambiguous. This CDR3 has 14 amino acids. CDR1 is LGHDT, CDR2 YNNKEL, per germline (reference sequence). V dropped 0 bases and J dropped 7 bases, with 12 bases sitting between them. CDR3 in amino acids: CASSQDWSAGTQYF. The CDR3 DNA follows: TGTGCCAGCAGCCAAGATTGGTCCGCCGGGACCCAGTACTTC.

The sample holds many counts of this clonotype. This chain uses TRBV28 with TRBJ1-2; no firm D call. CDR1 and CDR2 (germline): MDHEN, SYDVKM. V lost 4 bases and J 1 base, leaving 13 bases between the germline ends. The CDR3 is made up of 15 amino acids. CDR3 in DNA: TGTGCCAGCAGTTCCCCCGGTCCTATTAACTATGGCTACACCTTC. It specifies CASSSPGPINYGYTF.

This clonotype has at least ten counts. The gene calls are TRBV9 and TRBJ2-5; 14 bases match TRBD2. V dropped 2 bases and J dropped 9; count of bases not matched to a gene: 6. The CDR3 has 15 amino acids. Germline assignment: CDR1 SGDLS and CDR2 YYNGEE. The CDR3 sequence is CASSVGLAGAGSQYF. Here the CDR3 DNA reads TGTGCCAGCAGCGTGGGACTAGCGGGGGCCGGGTCCCAGTACTTC. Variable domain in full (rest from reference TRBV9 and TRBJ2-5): DSGVTQTPKHLITATGQRVTLRCSPRSGDLSVYWYQQSLDQGLQFLIQYYNGEERAKGNILERFSAQQFPDLHSELNLSSLELGDSALYFCASSVGLAGAGSQYFGPGTRLLVL.

The CDR3 spells CATGGLSTGEQYF. CDR3 bases: TGTGCCACCGGGGGGTTGAGCACCGGGGAGCAGTACTTC. V usage is TRBV11-2 and J usage is TRBJ2-7; 7 bases match TRBD2. CDR3 length equals 13 residues. V was pared by 10 bases and J by 7 bases, with 13 bases of the junction left unmatched. Per the germline V gene, CDR1 is SGHAT and CDR2 is FQNNGV.

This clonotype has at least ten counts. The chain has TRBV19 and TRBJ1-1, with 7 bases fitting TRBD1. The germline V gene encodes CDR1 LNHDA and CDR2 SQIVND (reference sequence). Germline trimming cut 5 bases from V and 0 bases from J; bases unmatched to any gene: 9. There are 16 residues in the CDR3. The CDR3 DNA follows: TGTGCCAGTAGTTCCCCGACAGGGCGCATGAACACTGAAGCTTTCTTT. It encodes CASSSPTGRMNTEAFF. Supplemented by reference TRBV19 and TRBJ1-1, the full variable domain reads DGGITQSPKYLFRKEGQNVTLSCEQNLNHDAMYWYRQDPGQGLRLIYYSQIVNDFQKGDIAEGYSVSREKKESFPLTVTSAQKNPTAFYLCASSSPTGRMNTEAFFGQGTRLTVV.

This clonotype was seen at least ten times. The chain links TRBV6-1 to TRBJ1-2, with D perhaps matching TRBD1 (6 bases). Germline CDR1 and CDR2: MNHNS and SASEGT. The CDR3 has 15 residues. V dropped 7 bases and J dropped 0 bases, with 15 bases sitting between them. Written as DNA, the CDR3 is TGTGCCAGCACCATCGACAGGCAGACTAACTATGGCTACACCTTC. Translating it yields CASTIDRQTNYGYTF.

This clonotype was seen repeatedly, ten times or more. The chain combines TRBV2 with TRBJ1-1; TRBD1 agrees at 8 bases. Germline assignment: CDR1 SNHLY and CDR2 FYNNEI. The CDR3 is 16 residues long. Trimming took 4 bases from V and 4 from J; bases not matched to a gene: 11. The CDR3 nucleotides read TGTGCCAGCAGTGTTGCAGGGGGCAGTTTCGGCACTGAAGCTTTCTTT. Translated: CASSVAGGSFGTEAFF.

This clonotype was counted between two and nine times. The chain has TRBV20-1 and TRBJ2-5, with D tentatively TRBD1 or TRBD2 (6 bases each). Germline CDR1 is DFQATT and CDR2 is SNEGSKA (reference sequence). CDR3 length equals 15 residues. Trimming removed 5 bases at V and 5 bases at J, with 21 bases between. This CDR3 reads CSAYHVGGRWETQYF. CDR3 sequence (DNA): TGCAGTGCTTACCACGTGGGGGGCCGGTGGGAGACCCAGTACTTC.

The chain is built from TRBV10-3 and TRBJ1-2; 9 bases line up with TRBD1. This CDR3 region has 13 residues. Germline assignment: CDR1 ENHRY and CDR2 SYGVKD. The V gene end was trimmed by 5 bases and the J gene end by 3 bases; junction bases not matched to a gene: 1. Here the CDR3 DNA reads TGTGCCATCAGTACAGGGGGCGACTATGGCTACACCTTC. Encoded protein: CAISTGGDYGYTF.

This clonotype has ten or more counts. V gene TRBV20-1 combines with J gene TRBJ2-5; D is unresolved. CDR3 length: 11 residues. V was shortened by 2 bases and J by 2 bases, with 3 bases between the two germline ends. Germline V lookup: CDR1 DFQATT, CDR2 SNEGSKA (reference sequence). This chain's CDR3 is CSARQQETQYF. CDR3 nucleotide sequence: TGCAGTGCTAGACAGCAAGAGACCCAGTACTTC.

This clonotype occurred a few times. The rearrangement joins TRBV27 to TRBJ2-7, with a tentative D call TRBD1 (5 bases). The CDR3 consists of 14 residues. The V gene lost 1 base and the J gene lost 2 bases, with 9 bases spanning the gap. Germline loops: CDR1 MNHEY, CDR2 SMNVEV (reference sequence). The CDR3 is CASSLLLGPYEQYF. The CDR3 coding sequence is TGTGCCAGCAGTTTATTGTTGGGGCCCTACGAGCAGTACTTC.

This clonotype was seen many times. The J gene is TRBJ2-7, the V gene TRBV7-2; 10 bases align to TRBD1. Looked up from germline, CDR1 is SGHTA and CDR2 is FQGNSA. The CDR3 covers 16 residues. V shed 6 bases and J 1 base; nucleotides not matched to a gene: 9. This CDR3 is CASRNIRDRGSYEQYF. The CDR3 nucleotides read TGTGCCAGCAGAAACATCCGGGACAGGGGTTCCTACGAGCAGTACTTC.

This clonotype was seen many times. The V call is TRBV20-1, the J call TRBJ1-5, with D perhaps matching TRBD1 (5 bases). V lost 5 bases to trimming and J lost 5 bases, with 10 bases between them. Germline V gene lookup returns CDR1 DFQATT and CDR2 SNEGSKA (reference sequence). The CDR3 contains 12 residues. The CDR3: CSARDGDQPQHF. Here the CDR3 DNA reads TGCAGTGCTCGGGACGGCGATCAGCCCCAGCATTTT.

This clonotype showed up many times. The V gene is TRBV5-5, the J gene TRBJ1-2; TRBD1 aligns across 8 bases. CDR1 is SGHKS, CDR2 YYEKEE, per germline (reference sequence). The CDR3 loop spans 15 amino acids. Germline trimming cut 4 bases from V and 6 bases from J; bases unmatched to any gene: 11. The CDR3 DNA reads TGTGCCAGCAGCGGACAGGGCCAACTAACTAATGGCTACACCTTC. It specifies CASSGQGQLTNGYTF.

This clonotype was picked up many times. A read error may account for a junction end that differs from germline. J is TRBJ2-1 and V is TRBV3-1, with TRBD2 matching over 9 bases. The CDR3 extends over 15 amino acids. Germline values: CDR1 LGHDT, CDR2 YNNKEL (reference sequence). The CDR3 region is CASSQEGVLAGYRDF. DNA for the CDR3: TGTGCCAGCAGCCAAGAAGGTGTGCTAGCGGGGTATCGGGACTTC.

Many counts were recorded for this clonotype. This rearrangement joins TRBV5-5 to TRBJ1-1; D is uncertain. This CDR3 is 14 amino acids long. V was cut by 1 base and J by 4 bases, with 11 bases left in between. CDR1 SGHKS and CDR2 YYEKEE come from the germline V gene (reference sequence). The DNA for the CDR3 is TGTGCCAGCAGCTTGAGCCGCTCGGGCACTGAAGCTTTCTTT. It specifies CASSLSRSGTEAFF.

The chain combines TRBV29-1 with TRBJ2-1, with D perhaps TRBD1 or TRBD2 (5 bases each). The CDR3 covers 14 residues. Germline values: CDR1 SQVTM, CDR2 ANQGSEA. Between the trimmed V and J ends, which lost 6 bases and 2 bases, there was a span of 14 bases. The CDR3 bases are TGCAGCGTGGGACCCCGGACTGCCTACAATGAGCAGTTCTTC. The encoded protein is CSVGPRTAYNEQFF.

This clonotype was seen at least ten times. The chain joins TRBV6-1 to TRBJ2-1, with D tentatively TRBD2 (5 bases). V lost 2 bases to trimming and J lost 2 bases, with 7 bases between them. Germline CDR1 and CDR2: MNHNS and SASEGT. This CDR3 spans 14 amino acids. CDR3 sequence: CASSEPGTYNEQFF. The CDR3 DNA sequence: TGTGCCAGCAGTGAACCCGGGACCTACAATGAGCAGTTCTTC.

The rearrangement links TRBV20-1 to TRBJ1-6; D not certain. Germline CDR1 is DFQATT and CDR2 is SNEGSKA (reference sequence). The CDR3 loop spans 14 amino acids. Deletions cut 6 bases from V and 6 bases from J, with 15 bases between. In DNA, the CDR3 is TGCAGTGCAATAAATACCAGGCTTAATTCACCCCTCCACTTT. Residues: CSAINTRLNSPLHF.

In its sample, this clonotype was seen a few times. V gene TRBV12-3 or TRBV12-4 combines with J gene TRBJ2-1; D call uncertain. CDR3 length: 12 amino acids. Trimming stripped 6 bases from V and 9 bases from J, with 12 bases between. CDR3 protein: CASSSSRVEQFF. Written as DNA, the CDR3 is TGTGCCAGCAGCTCAAGTAGGGTTGAGCAGTTCTTC.